These T cell receptor beta chains were read from a single sample in a study of cytomegalovirus exposure and HLA in healthy donors. Profiled with immunoSEQ multiplex PCR; TCRdb holds only in-frame clones, not every one. The sample lists 120,000 or so clones, over 60% occurring once. The sequencing sample was made of PBMCs. Every receptor here comes from a human donor in good health. The CDR3 runs from the conserved cysteine through the conserved F or W. Fields, in order: J gene, clone size, D gene, V gene, CDR3 DNA, CDR3 protein. A D gene is named only where the DNA matches it firmly. Clone sizes are given selectively: once, few, many, or a class where the clone is expanded.

j_gene: TRBJ1-1; abundance: NA; d_gene: TRBD1; v_gene: TRBV2; CDR3nt: TGTGCCAGCAGGAGAGGACAGGGGGCGGGAACTGAAGCTTTCTTT; CDR3aa: CASRRGQGAGTEAFF
j_gene: TRBJ1-5; abundance: NA; d_gene: TRBD1; v_gene: TRBV6-5; CDR3nt: TGTGCCAGCAGCCAGGGACAGACCAATCAGCCCCAGCATTTC; CDR3aa: CASSQGQTNQPQHF
j_gene: TRBJ2-1; abundance: NA; d_gene: NA; v_gene: TRBV7-9; CDR3nt: TGTGCCAGCAGCCCAAATGAGCAGTTCTTC; CDR3aa: CASSPNEQFF
j_gene: TRBJ2-7; abundance: NA; d_gene: NA; v_gene: TRBV19; CDR3nt: TGTGCCAGTAGTATTCCAGGGGCCACCGGCCTCTACGAGCAGTACTTC; CDR3aa: CASSIPGATGLYEQYF
j_gene: TRBJ2-5; abundance: NA; d_gene: TRBD1; v_gene: TRBV7-8; CDR3nt: TGTGCCAGCAGCGGCCGGGACAGCCAAGAGACCCAGTACTTC; CDR3aa: CASSGRDSQETQYF
j_gene: TRBJ1-1; abundance: NA; d_gene: TRBD1; v_gene: TRBV15; CDR3nt: TGTGCCACCAGCAGTCGGCGACAGGGGGCTACTGAAGCTTTCTTT; CDR3aa: CATSSRRQGATEAFF
j_gene: TRBJ2-7; abundance: NA; d_gene: TRBD1; v_gene: TRBV2; CDR3nt: TGTGCCAGCAGAACGACAGGGACGGGCCACGAGCAGTACTTC; CDR3aa: CASRTTGTGHEQYF
j_gene: TRBJ1-5; abundance: NA; d_gene: NA; v_gene: TRBV28; CDR3nt: TGTGCCAGCAGTAGCATGAGTGCTCAGCCCCAGCATTTT; CDR3aa: CASSSMSAQPQHF
j_gene: TRBJ1-4; abundance: NA; d_gene: NA; v_gene: TRBV2; CDR3nt: TGTGCCAGTGAGGGAGGGCGGAAGATAACTAATGAAAAACTGTTTTTT; CDR3aa: CASEGGRKITNEKLFF
j_gene: TRBJ1-5; abundance: NA; d_gene: NA; v_gene: TRBV2; CDR3nt: TGTGCCAGCAGTGAAGCGGGGTTTGGGGCCGGTCAGCCCCAGCATTTT; CDR3aa: CASSEAGFGAGQPQHF
j_gene: TRBJ2-5; abundance: NA; d_gene: NA; v_gene: TRBV7-2; CDR3nt: TGTGCCAGCAGCTTAGAGGGGGGGCAAGAGACCCAGTACTTC; CDR3aa: CASSLEGGQETQYF
j_gene: TRBJ2-7; abundance: few; d_gene: TRBD1; v_gene: TRBV6-6; CDR3nt: TGTGCCAGCAATAGGCGACAGGGAACCTCCTACGAGCAGTACTTC; CDR3aa: CASNRRQGTSYEQYF
j_gene: TRBJ2-3; abundance: NA; d_gene: TRBD2; v_gene: TRBV7-2; CDR3nt: TGTGCCAGCAGCTTCGGGACTAGCGGGAGCACAGATACGCAGTATTTT; CDR3aa: CASSFGTSGSTDTQYF
j_gene: TRBJ1-6; abundance: NA; d_gene: TRBD1; v_gene: TRBV19; CDR3nt: TGTGCCAGTAGTCCTGGACAGGGCTCCTATAATTCACCCCTCCACTTT; CDR3aa: CASSPGQGSYNSPLHF
j_gene: TRBJ2-5; abundance: NA; d_gene: TRBD2; v_gene: TRBV5-5; CDR3nt: TGTGCCAGCAGCTTGGCACTAGCGGGCCCCCAAGAGACCCAGTACTTC; CDR3aa: CASSLALAGPQETQYF
j_gene: TRBJ1-2; abundance: NA; d_gene: NA; v_gene: TRBV28; CDR3nt: TGTGCCAGCAGTTTGCAAGGGACTGGGGACTATGGCTACACCTTC; CDR3aa: CASSLQGTGDYGYTF
j_gene: TRBJ2-7; abundance: NA; d_gene: TRBD2; v_gene: TRBV5-1; CDR3nt: TGCGCCAGCAGCTTGGGACTAGCGGGATGGGAAACCTACGAGCAGTACTTC; CDR3aa: CASSLGLAGWETYEQYF
j_gene: TRBJ1-1; abundance: NA; d_gene: NA; v_gene: TRBV6-5; CDR3nt: TGTGCCAGATCAAGGAGGAACACTGAAGCTTTCTTT; CDR3aa: CARSRRNTEAFF
j_gene: TRBJ1-5; abundance: NA; d_gene: TRBD1; v_gene: TRBV11-2; CDR3nt: TGTGCCAGCAGCTCACAGGGGGCGATTCAGCCCCAGCATTTT; CDR3aa: CASSSQGAIQPQHF
j_gene: TRBJ2-2; abundance: NA; d_gene: NA; v_gene: TRBV11-3; CDR3nt: TGTGCCAGCAGCCGGCCCCAGGGCCGTTACAGCGACACCGGGGAGCTGTTTTTT; CDR3aa: CASSRPQGRYSDTGELFF
j_gene: TRBJ2-1; abundance: NA; d_gene: NA; v_gene: TRBV5-1; CDR3nt: TGCGCCAGCATCCGGGGCAGGGGCACTTACAATGAGCAGTTCTTC; CDR3aa: CASIRGRGTYNEQFF
j_gene: TRBJ2-7; abundance: NA; d_gene: TRBD2; v_gene: TRBV18; CDR3nt: TGTGCCAGCTCTCCGGGACTAGCCTCCTACGAGCAGTACTTC; CDR3aa: CASSPGLASYEQYF
j_gene: TRBJ2-7; abundance: NA; d_gene: TRBD2; v_gene: TRBV2; CDR3nt: TGTGCCAGCAGTGAAGCGGGAGGGCCGTTTTACGAGCAGTACTTC; CDR3aa: CASSEAGGPFYEQYF
j_gene: TRBJ2-1; abundance: once; d_gene: NA; v_gene: TRBV29-1; CDR3nt: TGCAGCGTTGATTTGGAGGGCCATGTCCTATACAATGAGCAGTTCTTC; CDR3aa: CSVDLEGHVLYNEQFF
j_gene: TRBJ2-5; abundance: once; d_gene: TRBD1; v_gene: TRBV5-1; CDR3nt: TGCGCCAGCAGCCCCCTAAATCTGGGACAGGGGGGACAAGAGACCCAGTACTTC; CDR3aa: CASSPLNLGQGGQETQYF
j_gene: TRBJ2-2; abundance: NA; d_gene: NA; v_gene: TRBV18; CDR3nt: TGTGCCAGCTCACCAGGGGGCGCCCCCAACACCGGGGAGCTGTTTTTT; CDR3aa: CASSPGGAPNTGELFF
j_gene: TRBJ2-6; abundance: NA; d_gene: NA; v_gene: TRBV28; CDR3nt: TGTGCCAGCAGTTTATCAGGCTCTGGGGCCAACGTCCTGACTTTC; CDR3aa: CASSLSGSGANVLTF
j_gene: TRBJ2-1; abundance: NA; d_gene: TRBD2; v_gene: TRBV10-2; CDR3nt: TGCGCCAGCCAGCGGGATATAAAGGGCAATGAGCAGTTCTTC; CDR3aa: CASQRDIKGNEQFF
j_gene: TRBJ2-7; abundance: once; d_gene: TRBD1; v_gene: TRBV18; CDR3nt: TGTGCCAGCTCACCACCGTGGGGACAGGGACCCTACGAGCAGTACTTC; CDR3aa: CASSPPWGQGPYEQYF
j_gene: TRBJ2-7; abundance: NA; d_gene: NA; v_gene: TRBV6-5; CDR3nt: TGTGCCAGCAGTTACTCGTGGACTAAGACCTCCGAGCAGTACTTC; CDR3aa: CASSYSWTKTSEQYF
j_gene: TRBJ2-1; abundance: NA; d_gene: NA; v_gene: TRBV11-3; CDR3nt: TGTGCCAGCAGCTTACTGCCGGGTTCTCAATACAATGAGCAGTTCTTC; CDR3aa: CASSLLPGSQYNEQFF
j_gene: TRBJ2-7; abundance: NA; d_gene: NA; v_gene: TRBV27; CDR3nt: TGTGCCAGCAGTTTATCGATGGTCGGTGCAGGGCTTAGCCTGGCCTACGAGCAGTACTTC; CDR3aa: CASSLSMVGAGLSLAYEQYF
j_gene: TRBJ2-1; abundance: NA; d_gene: TRBD2; v_gene: TRBV9; CDR3nt: TGTGCCAGCAGGGGGGGGGATCCAAACAATGAGCAGTTCTTC; CDR3aa: CASRGGDPNNEQFF
j_gene: TRBJ1-2; abundance: NA; d_gene: TRBD1; v_gene: TRBV28; CDR3nt: TGTGCCAGCAGCACAGGGGCGTCCCTCTACACCTTC; CDR3aa: CASSTGASLYTF
j_gene: TRBJ1-1; abundance: NA; d_gene: NA; v_gene: TRBV30; CDR3nt: TGTGCCTGGAGTGCCGGGGGGGGGCGCGGACTTAGCACTGAAGCTTTCTTT; CDR3aa: CAWSAGGGRGLSTEAFF
j_gene: TRBJ1-4; abundance: NA; d_gene: TRBD1; v_gene: TRBV27; CDR3nt: TGTGCCAGCAGTCCCGGGACAGCGCCGAATGAAAAACTGTTTTTT; CDR3aa: CASSPGTAPNEKLFF
j_gene: TRBJ2-3; abundance: NA; d_gene: NA; v_gene: TRBV27; CDR3nt: TGTGCCAGCAGCCGTTACACAGATACGCAGTATTTT; CDR3aa: CASSRYTDTQYF
j_gene: TRBJ2-2; abundance: NA; d_gene: TRBD1; v_gene: TRBV19; CDR3nt: TGTGCCAGTACTCCAGGGGGTCCCGGGGAGCTGTTTTTT; CDR3aa: CASTPGGPGELFF
j_gene: TRBJ2-7; abundance: NA; d_gene: TRBD1; v_gene: TRBV5-1; CDR3nt: TGCGCCAGCAGCTTGTCGAGACAGGGGGCGCGGGAGCAGTACTTC; CDR3aa: CASSLSRQGAREQYF
j_gene: TRBJ1-1; abundance: NA; d_gene: NA; v_gene: TRBV6-1; CDR3nt: TGTGCCAGCAGTGAAGTCGGGGGGGTGGGCACTGAAGCTTTCTTT; CDR3aa: CASSEVGGVGTEAFF
j_gene: TRBJ2-1; abundance: NA; d_gene: TRBD2; v_gene: TRBV15; CDR3nt: TGTGCCACCAGCAGAGATCTGGGAAGCGGGAGGACCCACAATGAGCAGTTCTTC; CDR3aa: CATSRDLGSGRTHNEQFF
j_gene: TRBJ2-2; abundance: NA; d_gene: TRBD2; v_gene: TRBV5-1; CDR3nt: TGCGCCAGCAGCTTGGGGACTAGCGCCGGGGAGCTGTTTTTT; CDR3aa: CASSLGTSAGELFF
j_gene: TRBJ2-7; abundance: NA; d_gene: TRBD2; v_gene: TRBV30; CDR3nt: TGTGCCTGGAGTAAAAAACTAGCGGGAGGAGGGGAGCAGTACTTC; CDR3aa: CAWSKKLAGGGEQYF
j_gene: TRBJ1-1; abundance: NA; d_gene: TRBD1; v_gene: TRBV11-2; CDR3nt: TGTGCCAGCAGCTCCTCGCAGGGGGTGAACACTGAAGCTTTCTTT; CDR3aa: CASSSSQGVNTEAFF
j_gene: TRBJ2-7; abundance: once; d_gene: NA; v_gene: TRBV5-1; CDR3nt: TGCGCCAGCAGCCTACTACTAGGAAGCTCCTACGAGCAGTACTTC; CDR3aa: CASSLLLGSSYEQYF
j_gene: TRBJ2-2; abundance: few; d_gene: NA; v_gene: TRBV27; CDR3nt: TGTGCCAGTCTACCTGGACAGACGAACACCGGGGAGCTGTTTTTT; CDR3aa: CASLPGQTNTGELFF
j_gene: TRBJ2-7; abundance: NA; d_gene: NA; v_gene: TRBV6-6; CDR3nt: TGTGCCAGCAGTTCCCCTGTAGATGGCGAGCAGTACTTC; CDR3aa: CASSSPVDGEQYF
j_gene: TRBJ2-1; abundance: once; d_gene: TRBD2; v_gene: TRBV5-1; CDR3nt: TGCGCCAGCAGCACACTAGCGGGAGGGCGCTCCTACAATGAGCAGTTCTTC; CDR3aa: CASSTLAGGRSYNEQFF
j_gene: TRBJ1-4; abundance: NA; d_gene: NA; v_gene: TRBV15; CDR3nt: TGTGCCACCAGCAGCCCTAGCTGGGCAGGGGTGAACGAAAAACTGTTTTTT; CDR3aa: CATSSPSWAGVNEKLFF
j_gene: TRBJ1-5; abundance: once; d_gene: NA; v_gene: TRBV28; CDR3nt: TGTGCCAGCAGTAGTCAGGATCCCCAGCATTTT; CDR3aa: CASSSQDPQHF
j_gene: TRBJ2-3; abundance: NA; d_gene: TRBD2; v_gene: TRBV6-4; CDR3nt: TGTGCCAGCAGTAGCGGGAGGGATGGAGATACGCAGTATTTT; CDR3aa: CASSSGRDGDTQYF
j_gene: TRBJ1-2; abundance: once; d_gene: TRBD1; v_gene: TRBV6-5; CDR3nt: TGTGCCAGCAGTACCACCGGGACAGGGGACTATGGCTACACCTTC; CDR3aa: CASSTTGTGDYGYTF
j_gene: TRBJ1-5; abundance: NA; d_gene: NA; v_gene: TRBV7-2; CDR3nt: TGTGCCAGCAGCTTAGGAGGGAGGCAGCCCCAGCATTTT; CDR3aa: CASSLGGRQPQHF
j_gene: TRBJ1-2; abundance: NA; d_gene: NA; v_gene: TRBV19; CDR3nt: TGTGCCAGTAGTCCCGGGGACTCTGAACGTGTCTATGGCTACACCTTC; CDR3aa: CASSPGDSERVYGYTF
j_gene: TRBJ2-1; abundance: NA; d_gene: TRBD1; v_gene: TRBV19; CDR3nt: TGTGCCAGTAGTATAGTGTGGGACAGCTCCTACAATGAGCAGTTCTTC; CDR3aa: CASSIVWDSSYNEQFF